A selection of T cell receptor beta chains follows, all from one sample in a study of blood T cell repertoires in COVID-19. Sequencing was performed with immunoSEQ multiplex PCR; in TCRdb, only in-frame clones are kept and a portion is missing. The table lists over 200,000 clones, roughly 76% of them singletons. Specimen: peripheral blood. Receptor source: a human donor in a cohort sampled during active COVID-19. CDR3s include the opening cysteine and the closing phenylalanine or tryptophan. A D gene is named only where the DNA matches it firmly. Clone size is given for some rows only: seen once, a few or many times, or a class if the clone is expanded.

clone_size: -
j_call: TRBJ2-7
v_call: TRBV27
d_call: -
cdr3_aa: CASGKNRPPYEQYF
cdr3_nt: TGTGCCAGCGGAAAAAACAGGCCCCCCTACGAGCAGTACTTC

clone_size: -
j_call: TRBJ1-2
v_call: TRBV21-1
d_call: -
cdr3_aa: CASSTRSGQGLYGYTF
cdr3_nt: TGTGCCAGCAGCACGCGGTCGGGACAGGGCCTCTATGGCTACACCTTC

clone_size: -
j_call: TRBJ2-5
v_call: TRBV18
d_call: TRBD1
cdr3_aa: CASSLRRDRGQETQYF
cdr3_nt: TGTGCCAGCTCACTCCGCCGGGACAGGGGGCAAGAGACCCAGTACTTC

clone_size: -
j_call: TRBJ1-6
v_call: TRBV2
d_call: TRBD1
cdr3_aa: CASSGDRGTYNSPLHF
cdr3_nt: TGTGCCAGCAGTGGGGACAGGGGAACCTATAATTCACCCCTCCACTTT

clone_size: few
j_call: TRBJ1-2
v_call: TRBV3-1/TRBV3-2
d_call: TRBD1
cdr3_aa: CASSQTGDGYTF
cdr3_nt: TGTGCCAGCAGCCAGACAGGGGATGGCTACACCTTC

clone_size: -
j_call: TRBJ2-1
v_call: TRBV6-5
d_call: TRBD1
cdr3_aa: CASSYGDRRYNEQFF
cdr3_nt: TGTGCCAGCAGTTACGGGGACAGGCGATACAATGAGCAGTTCTTC

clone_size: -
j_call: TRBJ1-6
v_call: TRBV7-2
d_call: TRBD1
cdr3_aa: CASSPRQGASPLHF
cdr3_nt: TGTGCCAGCAGCCCCCGACAGGGGGCTTCACCCCTCCACTTT

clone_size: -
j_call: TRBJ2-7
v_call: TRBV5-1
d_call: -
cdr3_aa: CASSLGTEKFYEQYF
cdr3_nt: TGCGCCAGCAGCTTGGGAACAGAGAAATTCTACGAGCAGTACTTC

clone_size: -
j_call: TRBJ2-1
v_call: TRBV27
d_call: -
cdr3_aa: CASRDRDYNEQFF
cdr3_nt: TGTGCCAGCAGGGACAGAGACTACAATGAGCAGTTCTTC

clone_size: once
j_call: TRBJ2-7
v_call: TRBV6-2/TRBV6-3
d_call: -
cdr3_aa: CASSYSSHEQYF
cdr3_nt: TGTGCCAGCAGTTACTCGAGCCACGAGCAGTACTTC

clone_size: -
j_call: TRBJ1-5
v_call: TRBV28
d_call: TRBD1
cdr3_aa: CASSPRQGANQPQHF
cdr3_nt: TGTGCCAGCAGCCCAAGACAGGGGGCGAATCAGCCCCAGCATTTT

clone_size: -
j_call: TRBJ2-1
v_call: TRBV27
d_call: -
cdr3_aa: CASSWDTNANEQFF
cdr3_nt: TGTGCCAGCAGTTGGGACACGAATGCCAATGAGCAGTTCTTC

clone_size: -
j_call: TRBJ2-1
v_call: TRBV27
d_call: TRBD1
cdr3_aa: CASGSTGQPYNEQFF
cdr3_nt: TGTGCCAGCGGAAGTACGGGACAGCCTTACAATGAGCAGTTCTTC

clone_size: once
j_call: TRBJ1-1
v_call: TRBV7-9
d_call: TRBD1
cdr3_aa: CASSPNHRGGTEAFF
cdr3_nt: TGTGCCAGCAGCCCAAACCACAGGGGAGGCACTGAAGCTTTCTTT

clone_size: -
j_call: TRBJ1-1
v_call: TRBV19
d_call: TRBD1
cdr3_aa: CASSIGTGGAKNTEAFF
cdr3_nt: TGTGCCAGTAGTATTGGAACAGGGGGCGCAAAGAACACTGAAGCTTTCTTT

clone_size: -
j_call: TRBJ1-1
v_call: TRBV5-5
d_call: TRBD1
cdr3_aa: CASSFNRGTLEAFF
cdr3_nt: TGTGCCAGCAGCTTTAACAGGGGGACCCTTGAAGCTTTCTTT

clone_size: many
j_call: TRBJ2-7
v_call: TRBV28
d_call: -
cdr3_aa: CASSHYEQYF
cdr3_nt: TGTGCCAGCAGTCACTACGAGCAGTACTTC

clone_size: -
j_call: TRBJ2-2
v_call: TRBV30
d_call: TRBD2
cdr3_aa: CAWGGLAGGWTGELFF
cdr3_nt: TGTGCCTGGGGGGGACTAGCGGGAGGTTGGACCGGGGAGCTGTTTTTT